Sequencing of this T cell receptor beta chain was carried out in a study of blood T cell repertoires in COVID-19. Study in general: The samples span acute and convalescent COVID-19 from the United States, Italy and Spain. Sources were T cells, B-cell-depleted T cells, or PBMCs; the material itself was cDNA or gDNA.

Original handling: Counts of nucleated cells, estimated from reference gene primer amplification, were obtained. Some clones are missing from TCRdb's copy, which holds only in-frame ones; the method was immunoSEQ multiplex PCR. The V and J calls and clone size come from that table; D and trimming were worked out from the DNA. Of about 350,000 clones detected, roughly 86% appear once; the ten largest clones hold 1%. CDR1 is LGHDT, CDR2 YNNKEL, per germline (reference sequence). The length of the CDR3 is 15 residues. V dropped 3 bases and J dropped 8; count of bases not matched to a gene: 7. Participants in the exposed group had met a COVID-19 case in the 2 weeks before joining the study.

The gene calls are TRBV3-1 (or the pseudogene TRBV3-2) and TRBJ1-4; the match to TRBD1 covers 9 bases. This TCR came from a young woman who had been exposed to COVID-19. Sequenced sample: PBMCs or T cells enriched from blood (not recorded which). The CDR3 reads CASSHPGQGREKLFF. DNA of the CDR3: TGTGCCAGCAGCCACCCGGGACAGGGTAGAGAAAAACTGTTTTTT.